This T cell receptor beta chain was captured in a study of cytomegalovirus exposure and HLA in healthy donors. The length of the CDR3 is 14 residues. Germline V gives CDR1 SQVTM, CDR2 ANQGSEA. V was pared by 4 bases and J by 7 bases, with 7 bases of the junction left unmatched. Use of 60 Vbeta and 13 Jbeta primers characterized the PCR. The method was immunoSEQ multiplex PCR; TCRdb's version includes in-frame clones alone and lacks a portion of them. Altogether more than 85,000 clones are present, roughly 79% being singletons, with the ten largest covering 1% to 1.5%. The source material was PBMCs. This receptor was obtained from a man aged 35 to 55 in good health and CMV-seronegative. The chain uses TRBV29-1 and TRBJ2-2, with 9 bases matching TRBD1. CDR3 sequence: CSVVGQGSVGELFF. The CDR3 DNA follows: TGCAGCGTTGTGGGACAGGGTTCCGTCGGGGAGCTGTTTTTT.